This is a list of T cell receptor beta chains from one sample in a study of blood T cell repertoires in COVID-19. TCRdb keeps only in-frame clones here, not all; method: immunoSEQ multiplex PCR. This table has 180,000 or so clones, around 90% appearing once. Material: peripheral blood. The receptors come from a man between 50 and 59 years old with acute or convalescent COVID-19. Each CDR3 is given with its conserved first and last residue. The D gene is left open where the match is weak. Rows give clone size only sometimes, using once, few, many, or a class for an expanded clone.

CDR3 DNA: TGTGCCAGCAGTAGATATTTGGGACAGGGGGAAAATCAGCCCCAGCATTTT
CDR3 protein: CASSRYLGQGENQPQHF
clone size: .
V gene: TRBV6-6
D gene: TRBD1
J gene: TRBJ1-5

CDR3 DNA: TGTGCCAGCAGTCGGGACACCGATCAGCCCCAGCATTTT
CDR3 protein: CASSRDTDQPQHF
clone size: .
V gene: TRBV7-9
D gene: .
J gene: TRBJ1-5

CDR3 DNA: TGTGCCAGCAGTTTAAACCAGGGGGGTTCTGGAAACACCATATATTTT
CDR3 protein: CASSLNQGGSGNTIYF
clone size: .
V gene: TRBV28
D gene: TRBD1
J gene: TRBJ1-3

CDR3 DNA: TGCGCCAGCAGCCACCTAGCGGGAGACGGGTCCTACGAGCAGTACTTC
CDR3 protein: CASSHLAGDGSYEQYF
clone size: .
V gene: TRBV4-1
D gene: TRBD2
J gene: TRBJ2-7

CDR3 DNA: TGTGCCAGCAGCTTAGGCTTATCGGGACAGGGGGAAAAACTGTTTTTT
CDR3 protein: CASSLGLSGQGEKLFF
clone size: .
V gene: TRBV13
D gene: TRBD1
J gene: TRBJ1-4

CDR3 DNA: TGTGCCAGCAGCTCTTGGGACAAGCATCATCTCGAGCAGTTCTTC
CDR3 protein: CASSSWDKHHLEQFF
clone size: .
V gene: TRBV7-8
D gene: .
J gene: TRBJ2-1

CDR3 DNA: TGTGCCAGCAGTACAACAGGGGGGGGCAATCAGCCCCAGCATTTT
CDR3 protein: CASSTTGGGNQPQHF
clone size: .
V gene: TRBV2
D gene: TRBD1
J gene: TRBJ1-5

CDR3 DNA: TGTGCCAGCAGCCAAGTCCCTGTAGCAGGGGCAGGTTCTGGGGCCAACGTCCTGACTTTC
CDR3 protein: CASSQVPVAGAGSGANVLTF
clone size: .
V gene: TRBV3-1/TRBV3-2
D gene: .
J gene: TRBJ2-6

CDR3 DNA: TGTGCCAGCAGCTCGAGGGGGAGTGGTGGACAAGAGACCCAGTACTTC
CDR3 protein: CASSSRGSGGQETQYF
clone size: .
V gene: TRBV5-5
D gene: .
J gene: TRBJ2-5

CDR3 DNA: TGTGCCAGCAGCCGAGAAAACTCAAACTATGGCTACACCTTC
CDR3 protein: CASSRENSNYGYTF
clone size: .
V gene: TRBV5-4
D gene: .
J gene: TRBJ1-2

CDR3 DNA: TGTGCCAGCAGCGCCCTCCTATCTAGCGGTTCCGGGGAGCTGTTTTTT
CDR3 protein: CASSALLSSGSGELFF
clone size: .
V gene: TRBV9
D gene: TRBD2
J gene: TRBJ2-2

CDR3 DNA: TGTGCCAGCAGTTACTCGACTGGCTCTACGGGGGAAAAACTGTTTTTT
CDR3 protein: CASSYSTGSTGEKLFF
clone size: .
V gene: TRBV6-5
D gene: .
J gene: TRBJ1-4

CDR3 DNA: TGTGCCAGCAGCCCGAAATCGGGGGAGGGCCTTCGCACAGATACGCAGTATTTT
CDR3 protein: CASSPKSGEGLRTDTQYF
clone size: .
V gene: TRBV9
D gene: TRBD2
J gene: TRBJ2-3

CDR3 DNA: TGTGCCAGCAATCTTTTCCCGGCTTTCTTT
CDR3 protein: CASNLFPAFF
clone size: .
V gene: TRBV12-3/TRBV12-4
D gene: .
J gene: TRBJ1-1

CDR3 DNA: TGTGCCAGTAGTAAGCATTACGGGGCCCAAAGACTAGCGAGCTCCTACGAGCAGTACTTC
CDR3 protein: CASSKHYGAQRLASSYEQYF
clone size: .
V gene: TRBV19
D gene: TRBD2
J gene: TRBJ2-7

CDR3 DNA: TGTGCCAGCAGTGAAGCAGGGGTAACCACCGGTGAGCAGTTCTTC
CDR3 protein: CASSEAGVTTGEQFF
clone size: .
V gene: TRBV2
D gene: .
J gene: TRBJ2-1

CDR3 DNA: TGTGCCAGCTCACCAACACTAGCGGGAAACACTGAGCAGTTCTTC
CDR3 protein: CASSPTLAGNTEQFF
clone size: once
V gene: TRBV18
D gene: TRBD2
J gene: TRBJ2-1

CDR3 DNA: TGTGCCAGCAGTTTAGGGCAGGGTCTCACAGATACGCAGTATTTT
CDR3 protein: CASSLGQGLTDTQYF
clone size: .
V gene: TRBV28
D gene: .
J gene: TRBJ2-3

CDR3 DNA: TGTGCCAGCAGCCAAGATACGGGACAGGGAACCGGGGAGCTGTTTTTT
CDR3 protein: CASSQDTGQGTGELFF
clone size: .
V gene: TRBV4-2
D gene: TRBD1
J gene: TRBJ2-2

CDR3 DNA: TGTGCCAGCAGTTTGGAATTGGGACAGGGTCATGGCTACACCTTC
CDR3 protein: CASSLELGQGHGYTF
clone size: .
V gene: TRBV28
D gene: TRBD1
J gene: TRBJ1-2

CDR3 DNA: TGTGCCAGCAGCTCTACCTCAGGGGAAGCCTCCTACGAGCAGTACTTC
CDR3 protein: CASSSTSGEASYEQYF
clone size: once
V gene: TRBV7-9
D gene: .
J gene: TRBJ2-7

CDR3 DNA: TGCGCCAGCACGAAAAGAAACGAGGGCGAGCAGTACTTC
CDR3 protein: CASTKRNEGEQYF
clone size: .
V gene: TRBV5-1
D gene: .
J gene: TRBJ2-7

CDR3 DNA: TGTGCCAGCTCACCACCTTTCGGGAGCACAGATACGCAGTATTTT
CDR3 protein: CASSPPFGSTDTQYF
clone size: .
V gene: TRBV18
D gene: .
J gene: TRBJ2-3

CDR3 DNA: TGTGCTAGCAGCTTTATACAGGGCCCTGAAGCTTTCTTT
CDR3 protein: CASSFIQGPEAFF
clone size: .
V gene: TRBV7-7
D gene: .
J gene: TRBJ1-1

CDR3 DNA: TGCGCCAGCAGCTCGTCACCTAGCGGAGCCACCGGGGAGCTGTTTTTT
CDR3 protein: CASSSSPSGATGELFF
clone size: few
V gene: TRBV5-1
D gene: TRBD2
J gene: TRBJ2-2

CDR3 DNA: TGTGCCAGCAGCGACCCGGGGGGGGCCACCTACGAGCAGTACTTC
CDR3 protein: CASSDPGGATYEQYF
clone size: .
V gene: TRBV11-2
D gene: TRBD2
J gene: TRBJ2-7

CDR3 DNA: TGTGCCAGCAGCGACCAGGGCCAAGAGACCCAGTACTTC
CDR3 protein: CASSDQGQETQYF
clone size: .
V gene: TRBV11-2
D gene: .
J gene: TRBJ2-5

CDR3 DNA: TGTGCCAGCAGTCTAGACAGGGAAACAGATACGCAGTATTTT
CDR3 protein: CASSLDRETDTQYF
clone size: .
V gene: TRBV28
D gene: TRBD1
J gene: TRBJ2-3

CDR3 DNA: TGCGCCAGCTTGACTAGCGGGAGGATGGAGACCCAGTACTTC
CDR3 protein: CASLTSGRMETQYF
clone size: .
V gene: TRBV10-2
D gene: TRBD2
J gene: TRBJ2-5

CDR3 DNA: TGTGCCAGCAGCGAAGCGGAACAGGGCTATGAAAAACTGTTTTTT
CDR3 protein: CASSEAEQGYEKLFF
clone size: .
V gene: TRBV7-8
D gene: .
J gene: TRBJ1-4

CDR3 DNA: TGTGCCAGCACCAGAGCGCATTTTCCTGGAAACACCATATATTTT
CDR3 protein: CASTRAHFPGNTIYF
clone size: .
V gene: TRBV19
D gene: .
J gene: TRBJ1-3

CDR3 DNA: TGTGCCAGCAGCCCCGGGGGACGCATACAAGAGACCCAGTACTTC
CDR3 protein: CASSPGGRIQETQYF
clone size: once
V gene: TRBV7-9
D gene: .
J gene: TRBJ2-5

CDR3 DNA: TGTGCCAGCAGCTTAGGTGCAGGGCTGAACACTGAAGCTTTCTTT
CDR3 protein: CASSLGAGLNTEAFF
clone size: .
V gene: TRBV7-8
D gene: .
J gene: TRBJ1-1

CDR3 DNA: TGTGCCAGCAGTTCGGGAGTTTCCTACGAGCAGTACTTC
CDR3 protein: CASSSGVSYEQYF
clone size: .
V gene: TRBV27
D gene: .
J gene: TRBJ2-7

CDR3 DNA: TGTGCCACCAGCAGAGAGCTAGCGGGAGTCAGCATTCAGTACTTC
CDR3 protein: CATSRELAGVSIQYF
clone size: .
V gene: TRBV15
D gene: TRBD2
J gene: TRBJ2-4

CDR3 DNA: TGTGCCAGCAGCTCCATCCTAGGGGCGGAGGGTGAAGCTTTCTTT
CDR3 protein: CASSSILGAEGEAFF
clone size: .
V gene: TRBV7-2
D gene: .
J gene: TRBJ1-1

CDR3 DNA: TGTGCCAGCAGCGCCAACAGGGGTCGTACCTACGAGCAGTACTTC
CDR3 protein: CASSANRGRTYEQYF
clone size: .
V gene: TRBV5-4
D gene: TRBD1
J gene: TRBJ2-7

CDR3 DNA: TGCGCCAGCAGCCGGGGAACAGGGGGGAGCTCCTACAATGAGCAGTTCTTC
CDR3 protein: CASSRGTGGSSYNEQFF
clone size: .
V gene: TRBV5-1
D gene: TRBD1
J gene: TRBJ2-1

CDR3 DNA: TGTGCCAGCAGTTCCACAGGTAGCGGGAATCCCTACGAGCAGTACTTC
CDR3 protein: CASSSTGSGNPYEQYF
clone size: .
V gene: TRBV28
D gene: TRBD2
J gene: TRBJ2-7

CDR3 DNA: TGTGCCAGCAGCTTACCCCCGGGGGCGGGGGGGGAAGATACGCAGTATTTT
CDR3 protein: CASSLPPGAGGEDTQYF
clone size: once
V gene: TRBV7-3
D gene: TRBD2
J gene: TRBJ2-3

CDR3 DNA: TGCGCCAGCAGCCAAGATTACAGCCACTCTGGAAACACCATATATTTT
CDR3 protein: CASSQDYSHSGNTIYF
clone size: .
V gene: TRBV4-3
D gene: .
J gene: TRBJ1-3

CDR3 DNA: TGTGCCAGCAGCCTAGCGGGGGGGCGGAATGAGCAGTTCTTC
CDR3 protein: CASSLAGGRNEQFF
clone size: .
V gene: TRBV3-1/TRBV3-2
D gene: TRBD2
J gene: TRBJ2-1